The rows below give T cell receptor beta chains drawn from one sample of a study of glioma-infiltrating T cells. TCRdb used MiXCR to reprocess the multiplex PCR reads, holding one entry per CDR3 protein. In the table there are under 200,000 distinct CDR3 sequences, around 45% of which are singletons. Sequenced material: glioma tissue, nonneoplastic brain tissue, or PBMCs (not recorded which). The receptors were gathered from a human donor with low-grade glioma or glioblastoma, undergoing nonglioma brain surgery, or in good health (not recorded which). The CDR3 runs from the conserved cysteine through the conserved F or W. D genes are given only for firm matches. Clone sizes are given selectively: once, few, many, or a class where the clone is expanded.

j_call,v_call,clone_size,cdr3_length,d_call,cdr3_aa,cdr3_nt
TRBJ2-3,TRBV5-1,many,13,.,CASSSPSADTQYF,TGCGCCAGCAGCTCCCCGTCGGCAGATACGCAGTATTTT
TRBJ1-5,TRBV15,many,15,.,CATSREPGRNQPQHF,TGTGCCACCAGCAGAGAACCGGGCCGCAATCAGCCCCAGCATTTT
TRBJ2-7,TRBV20-1,.,13,TRBD1,CSAANRGLFEQYF,TGCAGTGCTGCAAACAGGGGGCTGTTCGAGCAGTACTTC
TRBJ2-1,TRBV2,many,16,.,CASRARPRSSYNEQFF,TGTGCCAGCAGGGCCCGACCGAGGTCCTCCTACAATGAGCAGTTCTTC
TRBJ2-1,TRBV30,once,13,TRBD2,CAWKPRGSYEQFF,TGTGCCTGGAAGCCCCGCGGGAGCTATGAGCAGTTCTTC
TRBJ2-1,TRBV7-2,few,16,TRBD2,CASSLVGTSGSHEQFF,TGTGCCAGCAGCCTAGTGGGGACTAGCGGGAGTCATGAGCAGTTCTTC
TRBJ2-5,TRBV29-1,.,13,TRBD2,CSVGTSGRETQYF,TGCAGCGTTGGGACTAGCGGGAGGGAGACCCAGTACTTC
TRBJ2-7,TRBV6-5,.,14,.,CASRQTVAHYQQYF,TGTGCCAGCAGACAGACAGTAGCGCATTACCAGCAGTACTTC
TRBJ2-1,TRBV18,.,14,TRBD2,CASSPGGGSNEQFF,TGTGCCAGCTCCCCGGGCGGGGGGAGCAATGAGCAGTTCTTC
TRBJ1-1,TRBV7-2,many,12,.,CASSSQPLEAFF,TGTGCCAGCAGCTCCCAACCCCTTGAAGCTTTCTTT
TRBJ1-4,TRBV6-2/TRBV6-3,.,14,.,CASSYWREGEKLFF,TGTGCCAGCAGTTACTGGAGGGAAGGTGAAAAACTATTTTTT
TRBJ1-5,TRBV19,few,15,.,CASSIARRGDQPQHF,TGTGCCAGTAGTATAGCCAGGCGGGGGGACCAGCCCCAGCATTTT
TRBJ1-4,TRBV28,many,16,.,CASSLRTAEGNEKLFF,TGTGCCAGCAGTTTACGGACAGCGGAGGGTAATGAAAAACTGTTTTTT
TRBJ2-3,TRBV7-9,few,16,TRBD1,CASSQRGAGGLDTQYF,TGTGCCAGCAGCCAAAGAGGGGCAGGGGGCCTAGATACGCAGTATTTT